This T cell receptor beta chain is from a study of human versus mouse CDR3 diversity and MHC coevolution (dated by TCRdb to about 2017). Regarding the research as a whole: According to reports, the immunoSEQ assay detects one in 200,000 T cells and minimizes multiplex PCR amplification bias. Three healthy volunteer blood donors made up the human cohort, with one aged 30 to 39, one aged 40 to 49 and one aged 60 to 70 at collection. Across mouse and human samples, the number of valid reads per sample ranged from about 0.6 x 10^7 to 1.6 x 10^7. Human naive CD4 T cell repertoires were used as a reference for TCR selection on multiple MHC II alleles and were compared with human-TCR-locus transgenic mice carrying single MHC II. Results the study describes overall, beyond this receptor: According to iCHAO1 estimates, humans had the largest TCR beta repertoire, roughly 1.5 million clonotypes, which was attributed likely to selection by multiple MHC II molecules. Because human T cells were selected on roughly 6 MHC II alleles, repertoire diversity in humans and mice was not considered directly comparable. Among all compared groups, two of the three human donors had the lowest clonal inequality scores. On average, humans had more CDR3 deletions and insertions than mice did, pointing to greater exonuclease and TdT activity.

Genomic DNA was extracted from the sorted cells using the QIAGEN blood and tissue kit and was quantified on a NanoDrop 1000. Using multiplex PCR of genomic DNA, the immunoSEQ platform deep sequenced and quantified the TCR alpha and beta chains. The original methods were these. TCR sequences were annotated using IMGT gene and region definitions. Out-of-frame rearrangements were used as a proxy for the preselection repertoire and compared with in-frame clonotypes. Repertoire size was estimated with the iCHAO1 estimator supplied with the immunoSEQ platform. Clonal inequality was measured with a Gini index on in-frame amino acid clonotypes, based on the Lorenz curve. The intersect function in the R package tcR was used to count shared clonotypes, while the Jaccard index served to score similarity. The R prcomp function was used without normalization to run principal component analysis of V, J and V-J usage frequencies. This is the immuneACCESS table as TCRdb keeps it, with only in-frame sequences that have V and J called. A part of the clones is gone; compared with another copy, unresolved V genes explain less than half, and the rest is unexplained. V and J calls and clone size are those listed in that table; D and trimming were worked out from the DNA. A total of about 83,000 clones appear in this sample, 92% of them only once. Around 0.15% of the sample belongs to the ten largest clones.

Unmatched junction bases come to 7, with V trimmed by 0 bases and J by 2 bases. The germline V gene (reference sequence) specifies GTSNPN as CDR1 and SVGIG as CDR2. Inclusive of the bounding cysteine and phenylalanine, the CDR3 is 15 residues long. Left in the record is the CDR3 DNA by itself, 45 bases read in frame from the first base. Comments on this clone: Its antigen remains unidentified. No much larger clone is present one base from it, and per-base qualities are unavailable.

Fluorescence-activated cell sorting was used to isolate naive CD4 T cells, defined as CD45RO-negative and CD62L-positive, from PBMCs. Around 50 ml of fresh peripheral blood was collected from each donor, and PBMCs were isolated by Ficoll density centrifugation. Cells were sorted on a FACSAria III instrument, and every sample had a purity above 90%. Sequencing was carried out using naive CD4+ T cells from blood. The cell subset or site tag for this specimen amounts to: CD45RO-negative CD62L-positive naive CD4 T cells. The sequence was collected from a person aged 30 to 69 in good health. Rearrangement joined TRBV30 to TRBJ2-7; 7 central nucleotides agree with TRBD1. The CDR3 region: CAWSVLAGGAYEQYF. The nucleotide sequence is given as TGTGCCTGGAGTGTATTGGCAGGGGGTGCCTACGAGCAGTACTTC.